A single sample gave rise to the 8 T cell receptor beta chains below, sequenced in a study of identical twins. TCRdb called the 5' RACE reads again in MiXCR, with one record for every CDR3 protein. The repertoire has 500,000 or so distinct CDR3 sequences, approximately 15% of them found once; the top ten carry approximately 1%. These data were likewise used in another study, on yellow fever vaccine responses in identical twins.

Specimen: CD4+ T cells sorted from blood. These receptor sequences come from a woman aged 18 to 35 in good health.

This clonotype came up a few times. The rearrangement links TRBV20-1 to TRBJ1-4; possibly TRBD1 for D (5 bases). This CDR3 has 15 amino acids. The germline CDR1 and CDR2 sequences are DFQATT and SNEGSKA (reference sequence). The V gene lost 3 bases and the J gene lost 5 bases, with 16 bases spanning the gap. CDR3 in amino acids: CSARDPRVSNEKLFF. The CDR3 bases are TGCAGTGCTAGGGACCCCAGGGTGTCAAATGAAAAACTGTTTTTT.

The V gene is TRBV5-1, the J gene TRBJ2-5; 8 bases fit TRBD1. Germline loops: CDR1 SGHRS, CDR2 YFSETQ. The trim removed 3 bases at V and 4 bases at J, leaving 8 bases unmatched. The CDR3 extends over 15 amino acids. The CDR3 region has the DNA TGCGCCAGCAGCTCGCCTACAGGGGGAGGAGAGACCCAGTACTTC. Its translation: CASSSPTGGGETQYF.

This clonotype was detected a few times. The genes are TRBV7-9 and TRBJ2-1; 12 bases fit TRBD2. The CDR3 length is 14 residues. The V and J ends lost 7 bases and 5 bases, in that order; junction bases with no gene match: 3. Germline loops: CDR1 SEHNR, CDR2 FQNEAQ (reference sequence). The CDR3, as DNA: TGTGCCAGCAATCTAGCGGGAGGGAACAATGAGCAGTTCTTC. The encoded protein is CASNLAGGNNEQFF.

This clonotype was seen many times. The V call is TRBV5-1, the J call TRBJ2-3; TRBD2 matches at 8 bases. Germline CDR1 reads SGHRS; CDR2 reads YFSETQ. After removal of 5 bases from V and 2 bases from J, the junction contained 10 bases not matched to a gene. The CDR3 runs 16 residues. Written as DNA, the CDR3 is TGCGCCAGCAGGTGGGGACTAGGAGGAGCCACAGATACGCAGTATTTT. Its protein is CASRWGLGGATDTQYF.

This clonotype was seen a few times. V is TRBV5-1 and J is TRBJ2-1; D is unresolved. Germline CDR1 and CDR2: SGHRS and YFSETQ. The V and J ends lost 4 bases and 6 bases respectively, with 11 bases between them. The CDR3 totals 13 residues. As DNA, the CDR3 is TGCGCCAGCAGCGCACGGACGGTCAATGAGCAGTTCTTC. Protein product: CASSARTVNEQFF.

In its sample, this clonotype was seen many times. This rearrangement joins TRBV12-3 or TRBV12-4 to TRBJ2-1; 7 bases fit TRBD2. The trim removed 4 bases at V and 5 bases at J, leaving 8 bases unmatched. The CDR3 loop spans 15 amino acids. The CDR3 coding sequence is TGTGCCAGCAGTTCCGCGGGACTAAGGGACAATGAGCAGTTCTTC. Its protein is CASSSAGLRDNEQFF.

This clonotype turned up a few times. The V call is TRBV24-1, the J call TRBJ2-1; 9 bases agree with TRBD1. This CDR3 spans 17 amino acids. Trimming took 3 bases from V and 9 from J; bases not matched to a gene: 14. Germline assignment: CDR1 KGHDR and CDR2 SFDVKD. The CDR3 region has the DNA TGTGCCACCAGTGATCGACCCGGGACAGGGCCTTTCGTTGAGCAGTTCTTC. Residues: CATSDRPGTGPFVEQFF.

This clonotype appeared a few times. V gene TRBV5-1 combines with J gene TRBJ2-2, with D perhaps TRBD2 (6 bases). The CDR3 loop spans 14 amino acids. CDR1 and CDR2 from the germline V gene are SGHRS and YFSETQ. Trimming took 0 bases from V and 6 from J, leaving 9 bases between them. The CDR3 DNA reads TGCGCCAGCAGCTTGGCGGGAGTCCCCGGGGAGCTGTTTTTT. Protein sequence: CASSLAGVPGELFF. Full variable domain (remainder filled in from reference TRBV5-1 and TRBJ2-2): KAGVTQTPRYLIKTRGQQVTLSCSPISGHRSVSWYQQTPGQGLQFLFEYFSETQRNKGNFPGRFSGRQFSNSRSEMNVSTLELGDSALYLCASSLAGVPGELFFGEGSRLTVL.